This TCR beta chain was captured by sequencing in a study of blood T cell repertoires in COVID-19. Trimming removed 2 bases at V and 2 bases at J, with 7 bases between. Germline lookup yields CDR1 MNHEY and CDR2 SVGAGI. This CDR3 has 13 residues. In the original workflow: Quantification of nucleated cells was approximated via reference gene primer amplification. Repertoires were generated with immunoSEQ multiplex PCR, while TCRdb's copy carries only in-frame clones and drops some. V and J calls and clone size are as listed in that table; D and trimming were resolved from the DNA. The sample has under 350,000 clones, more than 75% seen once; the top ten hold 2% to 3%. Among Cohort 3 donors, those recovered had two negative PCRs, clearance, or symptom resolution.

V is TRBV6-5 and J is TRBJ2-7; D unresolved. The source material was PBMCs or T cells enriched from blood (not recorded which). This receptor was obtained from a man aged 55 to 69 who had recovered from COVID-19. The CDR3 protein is CASSYARTYEQYF. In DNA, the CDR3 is TGTGCCAGCAGTTACGCCAGAACCTACGAGCAGTACTTC.